One and the same sample provided the 3 T cell receptor beta chains below, sequenced in a study of blood T cells in healthy people across ages. Next came a second PCR, run for about 6 to 11 cycles, which used a sample-barcoded 5' primer along with a J-beta primer mix. TCRdb re-derived calls from the 5' RACE reads in MiXCR, one entry per CDR3 protein. In the table there are about 1.7 million distinct CDR3 sequences, about 28% of which are singletons. Sequenced material: blood. These receptors originate from a young woman in good health.

V usage is TRBV7-2 and J usage is TRBJ1-1, with unresolved D. The V end lost 0 bases, the J end lost 4 bases, and 12 bases lay between the germline ends. Germline V CDR1 and CDR2: SGHTA, FQGNSA. This CDR3 has 15 amino acids. The CDR3 DNA is TGTGCCAGCAGCTTAGCGTCCGGGGTTGGCACTGAAGCTTTCTTT. Protein sequence: CASSLASGVGTEAFF.

The genes are TRBV6-6 and TRBJ2-1; weak D call: TRBD2 (7 bases). Trimming removed 2 bases at V and 9 bases at J, with 17 bases between. The CDR3 contains 15 residues. The germline V gene has CDR1 MNHNY and CDR2 SVGAGI (reference sequence). CDR3 loop: CASSYGGSGAGEQFF. The CDR3 region has the DNA TGTGCCAGCAGTTACGGGGGCAGCGGGGCAGGTGAGCAGTTCTTC.

The rearrangement links TRBV12-3 or TRBV12-4 to TRBJ1-6, with no clear D. Deletions cut 3 bases from V and 7 bases from J, with 13 bases between. This CDR3 has 15 amino acids. The CDR3 loop reads CASSFSGEINSPLHF. CDR3 nucleotides: TGTGCCAGCAGTTTTTCTGGGGAGATCAATTCACCCCTCCACTTT.